Sequencing of this T cell receptor beta chain was carried out in a study of T cell repertoires in cytomegalovirus infection. About the research overall: The authors relied on CMV epitopes, both recently identified HLA-C-restricted and well-studied HLA-B-restricted. Matching HLA type and CMV infection were both indicated by public TCR beta signatures. General study results and limits: The cumulative frequency of public TCR beta families identified carriers of CMV plus the relevant HLA.

This CDR3 region has 15 residues. Germline CDR1 and CDR2: MNHNY and SVGAGI (reference sequence). With 10 bases removed from V and 1 base from J, the gap between germline ends came to 17 bases. From the reads, TCRdb called clonotypes with MiXCR, one entry per CDR3 protein. The profile shows about 900,000 distinct CDR3 sequences, more than 25% of them singletons. This clonotype occurred a few times. The antigen remains undetermined. The source was cultured CD8+ T cells from PBMCs, collected from culture after CMV antigen stimulation. The genes are TRBV6-6 and TRBJ1-5, with D uncertain. This receptor was identified in a human donor in good health (CMV status not recorded). Some clones in this sample may be carry-over from other donors' samples. CDR3 loop: CATNGDVLSNQPQHF. The DNA for the CDR3 is TGTGCCACCAACGGGGATGTGTTGAGCAATCAGCCCCAGCATTTT.